This TCR beta chain was obtained from a study of blood T cell repertoires in COVID-19. Study context: The samples span acute and convalescent COVID-19 from the United States, Italy and Spain.

The method was immunoSEQ multiplex PCR; TCRdb's version includes in-frame clones alone and lacks a portion of them. The sample has a few hundred thousand clones; 85% to 90% are singletons. The TCR was taken from a woman in her 30s with COVID-19, enrolled during active disease. Material for sequencing was peripheral blood.

CDR3 coding DNA: TGCGCCAGCAGCGCCCCCGGGACAGGGTCGGGCTATGGCTACACCTTC. Its protein is CASSAPGTGSGYGYTF. This chain joins TRBV5-1 and TRBJ1-2; 9 bases fit TRBD1. J was trimmed by 4 bases and V by 4 bases; bases with no gene match: 11. Germline-derived CDR1 and CDR2 are SGHRS and YFSETQ. This CDR3 contains 16 residues.